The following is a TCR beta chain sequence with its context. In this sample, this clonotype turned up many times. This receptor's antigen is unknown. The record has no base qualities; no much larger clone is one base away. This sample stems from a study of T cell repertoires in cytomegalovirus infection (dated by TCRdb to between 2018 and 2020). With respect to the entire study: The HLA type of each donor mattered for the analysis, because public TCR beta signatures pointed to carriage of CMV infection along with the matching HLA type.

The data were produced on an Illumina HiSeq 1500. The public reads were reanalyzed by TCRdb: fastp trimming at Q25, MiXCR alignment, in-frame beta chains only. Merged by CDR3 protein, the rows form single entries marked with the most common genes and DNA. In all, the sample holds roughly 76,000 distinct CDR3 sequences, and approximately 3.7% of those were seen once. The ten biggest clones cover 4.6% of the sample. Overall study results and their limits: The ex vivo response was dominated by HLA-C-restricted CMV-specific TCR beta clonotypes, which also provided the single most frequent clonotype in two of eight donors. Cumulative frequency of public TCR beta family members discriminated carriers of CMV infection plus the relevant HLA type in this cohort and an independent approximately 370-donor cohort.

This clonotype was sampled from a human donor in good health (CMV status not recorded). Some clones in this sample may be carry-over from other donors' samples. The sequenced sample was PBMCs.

DNA sequence: TGTGCCAGCAGTTTCCAAGAATGGGGGACAGGGAGAACTGAAGCTTTCTTT. Translation gives CASSFQEWGTGRTEAFF. The sequence links TRBV12-3 or TRBV12-4 to TRBJ1-1; 9 junctional bases match TRBD1. The CDR3, cysteine through phenylalanine, is 17 amino acids long. Of the read, only the CDR3 DNA is kept; its 51 bases are in frame from base 1. Germline trimming: 3 bases from V, 5 bases from J; junction bases outside gene matches: 13.